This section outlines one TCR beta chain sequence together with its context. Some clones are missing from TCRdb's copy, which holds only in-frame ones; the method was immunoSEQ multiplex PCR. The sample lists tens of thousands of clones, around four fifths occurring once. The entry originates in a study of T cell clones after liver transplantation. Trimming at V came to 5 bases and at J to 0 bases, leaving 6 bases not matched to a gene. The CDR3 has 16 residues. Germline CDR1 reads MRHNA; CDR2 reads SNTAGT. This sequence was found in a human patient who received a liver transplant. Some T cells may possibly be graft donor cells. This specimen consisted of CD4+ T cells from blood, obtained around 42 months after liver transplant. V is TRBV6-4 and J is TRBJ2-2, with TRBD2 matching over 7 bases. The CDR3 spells CASSSGSGPNTGELFF. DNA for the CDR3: TGTGCCAGCAGTTCGGGTAGCGGGCCGAACACCGGGGAGCTGTTTTTT.